Listed here are 21 T cell receptor beta chains from one sample, sequenced in a study of CXCR3-negative and CXCR3-positive naive CD8 T cells. Researchers prepared the TRB cDNA libraries using 5' RACE with UMI labels. TCRdb re-called the 5' RACE reads; every CDR3 protein appears as one record, without DNA. Across some 40,000 distinct CDR3 sequences, the top ten clones capture about 14% of the sample. The specimen was memory CD8+ T cells from blood. Receptor source: a human donor in good health. Some clones in this sample may be carry-over from other donors' samples.

The chain employs TRBV7-9 and TRBJ2-1; TCRdb's D call, TRBD2, is unchecked because there is no DNA. The CDR3 spans 14 residues. From germline, CDR1 is SEHNR and CDR2 FQNEAQ (reference sequence). CDR3 protein: CASSETTSFNEQFF.

The V gene is TRBV7-3, the J gene TRBJ2-2; TCRdb's D gene call, TRBD1, goes unchecked for lack of DNA. Germline CDR1 and CDR2: SGHTA and FQGTGA. This CDR3 comprises 14 residues. CDR3: CASSSDGGGGELFF.

The chain uses TRBV6-1 and TRBJ2-1; TCRdb indicates TRBD1, and absent DNA this call remains unverified. Germline-derived CDR1 and CDR2 are MNHNS and SASEGT. There are 16 residues in the CDR3. Here the CDR3 reads CASSRGTGEAYNEQFF.

The chain couples TRBV5-4 to TRBJ2-7; TCRdb selects TRBD2, and the lack of DNA leaves this call unchecked. Germline CDR1 SGHNT, CDR2 YYREEE (reference sequence). CDR3 size: 14 residues. CDR3 sequence: CASSLGPPPYEQYF. Using reference TRBV5-4 and TRBJ2-7 for the parts outside the CDR3, the full variable domain is ETGVTQSPTHLIKTRGQQVTLRCSSQSGHNTVSWYQQALGQGPQFIFQYYREEENGRGNFPPRFSGLQFPNYSSELNVNALELDDSALYLCASSLGPPPYEQYFGPGTRLTVT.

V and J are TRBV18 and TRBJ1-1; TCRdb names TRBD1, which stays unverified in the absence of DNA. Germline-derived CDR1 and CDR2 are KGHSH and LQKENI. This CDR3 contains 16 residues. The CDR3 loop reads CASSPRGQRMNTEAFF.

This chain joins TRBV4-3 and TRBJ2-1; TCRdb designates TRBD2, a call that cannot be tested without DNA. The CDR3 covers 16 residues. The germline CDR1 and CDR2 sequences are LGHNA and YSLEER. Here the CDR3 reads CASSQDTSGGAYEQFF.

V gene TRBV7-2 combines with J gene TRBJ2-1. The CDR3 contains 16 residues. Germline CDR1 and CDR2: SGHTA and FQGNSA. The CDR3 reads CASSLLGYGSYNEQFF.

The chain couples TRBV5-1 to TRBJ1-3; TCRdb selects TRBD1, and the lack of DNA leaves this call unchecked. Germline V gives CDR1 SGHRS, CDR2 YFSETQ. This CDR3 is built from 16 residues. The CDR3 region is CASSRDSEGEGNTIYF.

This rearrangement joins TRBV27 to TRBJ2-3; TCRdb designates TRBD1, a call that cannot be tested without DNA. CDR3 length: 14 residues. Germline V gene lookup returns CDR1 MNHEY and CDR2 SMNVEV (reference sequence). The CDR3 is CASWNRDPTDTQYF.

This sequence joins TRBV19 and TRBJ2-1; TCRdb's D call of TRBD2 is untestable without DNA. Germline V gene sequence: CDR1 LNHDA, CDR2 SQIVND (reference sequence). The length of the CDR3 is 15 residues. The chain's CDR3 is CASSPTSGSYNEQFF.

The J gene is TRBJ2-3, the V gene TRBV9; the D call from TCRdb, TRBD1, cannot be confirmed without DNA. The length of the CDR3 is 15 residues. Germline CDR1 SGDLS, CDR2 YYNGEE. This CDR3 is CASSPGVSSTDTQYF.

The chain recombines TRBV7-9 with TRBJ2-1; TCRdb's D gene call, TRBD2, goes unchecked for lack of DNA. Germline CDR1 reads SEHNR; CDR2 reads FQNEAQ (reference sequence). CDR3 length equals 14 residues. This chain's CDR3 is CASIQSGGHNEQFF.

The CDR3 spells CASIAGFTDTQYF. The chain couples TRBV28 to TRBJ2-3; the D call of TRBD2 rests on TCRdb alone, since no DNA is present to check it. Germline CDR1 MDHEN, CDR2 SYDVKM. CDR3 length equals 13 residues.

The chain couples TRBV7-9 to TRBJ2-7; TCRdb's D call of TRBD2 is untestable without DNA. Per germline, CDR1 SEHNR and CDR2 FQNEAQ (reference sequence). The CDR3 length is 14 residues. CDR3 residues: CASSGVRVGWEQYF.

The CDR3 here is CASSFASSGSNEQFF. The rearrangement joins TRBV5-1 to TRBJ2-1; no DNA is available, so the TRBD2 call from TCRdb remains unchecked. Per germline, CDR1 SGHRS and CDR2 YFSETQ. The CDR3 loop spans 15 amino acids.

The rearrangement uses TRBV30 and TRBJ2-1; no DNA is available, so the TRBD1 call from TCRdb remains unchecked. The CDR3 extends over 16 amino acids. CDR1 GTSNPN and CDR2 SVGIG come from the germline V gene (reference sequence). The CDR3 region is CAWSDLGEGTYNEQFF.

The chain uses TRBV4-3 and TRBJ1-4; TCRdb's D gene call, TRBD1, goes unchecked for lack of DNA. Per the germline V gene, CDR1 is LGHNA and CDR2 is YSLEER. CDR3 length equals 17 residues. The CDR3 here is CASSQGLGGQGAEKLFF.

This CDR3 reads CSVEGVWGGGEQYF. The chain carries TRBV29-1 and TRBJ2-7; with no DNA, the TCRdb D assignment of TRBD1 cannot be verified. The CDR3 length is 14 residues. CDR1 is SQVTM, CDR2 ANQGSEA, per germline.

The chain couples TRBV7-2 to TRBJ2-7; TCRdb indicates TRBD2, and absent DNA this call remains unverified. Per germline, CDR1 SGHTA and CDR2 FQGNSA. The CDR3 spans 16 residues. This CDR3 is CASSDSIGEGGYEQYF. Variable domain in full (rest from reference TRBV7-2 and TRBJ2-7): GAGVSQSPSNKVTEKGKDVELRCDPISGHTALYWYRQSLGQGLEFLIYFQGNSAPDKSGLPSDRFSAERTGGSVSTLTIQRTQQEDSAVYLCASSDSIGEGGYEQYFGPGTRLTVT.

This chain connects TRBV24-1 to TRBJ2-3; TCRdb gives TRBD1 as the D gene, but with no DNA this cannot be confirmed. CDR3 length: 15 residues. Germline V lookup: CDR1 KGHDR, CDR2 SFDVKD. CDR3 amino acids: CATSKTGLGTDTQYF.

The chain is built from TRBV21-1 and TRBJ2-7; TCRdb gives TRBD1 as the D gene, but with no DNA this cannot be confirmed. TRBV21-1 is a listed pseudogene. The CDR3 covers 19 residues. The CDR3 here is CASSKITGQGAESSYEQYF.